This record looks at one TCR beta chain sequence and its context. CDR3 length: 13 residues. V shed 4 bases and J shed 7 bases, with 11 bases lying between them. Assay used: immunoSEQ multiplex PCR; TCRdb lists only in-frame clones, some missing. This sample has over 85,000 clones, with around 85% found just once. This record belongs to a study of blood T cell repertoires in COVID-19. At the level of the study: Sites in the United States, Italy and Spain provided acute and convalescent COVID-19 samples. Nucleic acid was either cDNA or gDNA, and it came from T cells, B-cell-depleted T cells, or PBMCs.

V is TRBV12-3 or TRBV12-4 and J is TRBJ1-5; D is undetermined. Sequencing was done on a sample of peripheral blood. The source of this sequence is a human donor in a cohort sampled during active COVID-19. This chain's CDR3 is CASSWTGNQPQHF. As DNA, the CDR3 is TGTGCCAGCAGTTGGACGGGGAACCAGCCCCAGCATTTT.